Listed below are T cell receptor beta chains from one sample, sequenced in a study of blood T cells in healthy people across ages. TCRdb re-called the 5' RACE reads with MiXCR, one entry per CDR3 protein. The sample shows 550,000 to 600,000 distinct CDR3 sequences, around half of them seen only once. Sequencing was performed on blood. Every receptor here comes from an elderly man in good health. CDR3s include the opening cysteine and the closing phenylalanine or tryptophan. Fields, in order: J gene, D gene, clone size, V gene, CDR3 DNA, CDR3 protein. The D gene is left open where the match is weak. Expanded clones get a size class; other rows say once, few or many, or leave the size out.

TRBJ2-5 | - | few | TRBV7-6 | TGTGCCAGCAGCGTACCAACAGGGCGAGAGACCCAGTACTTC | CASSVPTGRETQYF
TRBJ1-1 | - | - | TRBV29-1 | TGCAGCTCTCAACGGGGGGGGACTGAAGCTTTCTTT | CSSQRGGTEAFF
TRBJ1-1 | - | - | TRBV6-6 | TGTGCCAGCAGTGCGGCTGCGGGAACTGAAGCTTTCTTT | CASSAAAGTEAFF
TRBJ1-1 | - | - | TRBV7-2 | TGTGCCAGCAGCTTATGGGCTTCGAGGACTGAAGCTTTCTTT | CASSLWASRTEAFF
TRBJ2-7 | TRBD2 | few | TRBV4-3 | TGCGCCAGCAGCCAAGGTCTAGCGGTTAATTCCTACGAGCAGTACTTC | CASSQGLAVNSYEQYF
TRBJ1-1 | - | few | TRBV7-9 | TGTGCCAGCAGCCCAAGTAGTTGGGAAACTTTCTTT | CASSPSSWETFF
TRBJ2-3 | - | few | TRBV24-1 | TGTGCCACCAGTATTTCAGATACGCAGTATTTT | CATSISDTQYF
TRBJ2-1 | - | - | TRBV12-3/TRBV12-4 | TGTGCCAGCAGTCCCCCCGACGGGTGGGGCCCTTACAATGAGCAGTTCTTC | CASSPPDGWGPYNEQFF
TRBJ2-1 | TRBD2 | - | TRBV6-2/TRBV6-3 | TGTGCCAGCAGAAGTTACCTGGGACTAGCGGGTCGCAATGAGCAGTTCTTC | CASRSYLGLAGRNEQFF
TRBJ2-3 | TRBD2 | - | TRBV10-3 | TGTGCCATCAGTGGGCGGCGGGAGGGCACAGATACGCAGTATTTT | CAISGRREGTDTQYF
TRBJ1-2 | - | - | TRBV5-5 | TGTGCCAGCAGCTTGGAAGGTCGGGAACGAACCTATGGCTACACCTTC | CASSLEGRERTYGYTF
TRBJ1-5 | TRBD1 | - | TRBV7-2 | TGTGCCAGCGCTAGGGGGCCATCCCATGCCCCCAATCAGCCCCAGCATTTT | CASARGPSHAPNQPQHF
TRBJ2-6 | - | many | TRBV6-5 | TGTGCCAGCAGTCCTAGGAGGAGTGGGGCCAACGTCCTGACTTTC | CASSPRRSGANVLTF